This TCR beta chain was identified in a study of CD8+ T cells in alopecia areata (dated by TCRdb to 2016 to 2019). At the level of the whole study: The treated patients took part in an open-label pilot trial in which moderate-to-severe alopecia areata was treated with oral tofacitinib at 5 to 10 mg twice daily. Patients received tofacitinib for 6 to 18 months and were then followed off drug for 6 months to check for delayed response and recurrence. For the treated patients, the SALT score, which quantifies what percentage of scalp surface area is affected, served as the measure of disease severity. To study T cell clonal expansion in alopecia areata, the researchers applied high-throughput TCRbeta sequencing to both the C3H/HeJ mouse model and human patients. In humans, TCRbeta sequencing was performed on scalp tissue and on sorted CD4+ and CD8+ peripheral blood T cells from healthy controls and from patients with patchy or totalis/universalis alopecia areata. Tofacitinib-treated patients had biopsies at baseline and at 4 and 24 weeks of treatment, with a later scalp biopsy in several patients. Scalp clonality was compared across normal scalp (n=4), patchy alopecia areata scalp (n=8), and alopecia totalis/universalis scalp (n=8). The RNA source kit depended on sample type: the PAXgene miRNA kit for fixed scalp, the miRNeasy kit for PBMCs, and the RNeasy kit for mouse skin. TCRbeta CDR3 regions were amplified by immunoSEQ multiplex PCR using 35 Vbeta forward and 13 Jbeta reverse primers. General conclusions and limits of the study: Higher clonality and more expanded CD8+ clones were observed in lesional scalp than in normal scalp, particularly in alopecia totalis/universalis, a finding suggestive of antigenic drive. Many expanded lesional clones persisted in scalp and blood during tofacitinib treatment, which may partly explain relapse after stopping treatment. Tofacitinib significantly lowered scalp clonality and the number of expanded CD8+ clones among the top 100 scalp clones. Shared TCR sequences between patients were less evident than in mice, which may be partly attributable to HLA diversity in the patient population. The treated cohort was small, with a single nonresponder, so links between baseline CD8+ expansion and response need larger studies. Unlike mouse skin, where gammadelta T cells dominate, normal human skin contains resident alphabeta T cells that get sequenced too, which complicates analysis of the scalp TCR repertoire.

The treatment or condition label of this sample denotes: oral pan-JAK inhibitor, 5-10 mg twice daily. Lesional scalp punch biopsies and peripheral blood were collected from alopecia areata patients. After PBMCs were isolated by density centrifugation and stained for CD3, CD4 and CD8, a FACSAria was used to sort CD4+ and CD8+ T cells. CDR1 is given as LGHNA and CDR2 as YNFKEQ, both from the germline V gene. The junction carries 5 bases between V and J, which are trimmed by 0 bases and 0 bases respectively. The CDR3 runs 14 residues from the cysteine to the phenylalanine. Only CDR3 DNA remains: 42 bases, in frame from the first base. Concerning this clone itself: Its target antigen remains unknown. The record has no base qualities; no much larger clone is one base away.

Libraries were constructed by the immunoSEQ multiplex PCR assay. To provide template for TCR sequencing, every sample had RNA extracted and reverse transcribed into cDNA. First-strand cDNA was synthesized with SuperScript III using a 2:1 mix of oligo-dT and random hexamers. A synthetic immune receptor repertoire was used to assess amplification bias, and residual bias was removed computationally. The original pipeline was this. After raw reads were preprocessed to remove errors, the CDR3 was defined following IMGT conventions as running from the conserved cysteine to phenylalanine. To get clonality, Shannon entropy was normalized by log2 of the number of productive unique TCRs and the result was subtracted from 1. Scalp TCRbeta sequences were cross-referenced with sorted blood CD4 and CD8 repertoires so that the CD4 or CD8 identity of scalp clones could be inferred. Imported from immuneACCESS, the table was reduced by TCRdb to in-frame sequences with V and J called. These copies leave out some clones; in studies compared against another copy, an unresolved V gene accounts for under half, and the cause of the remainder is not known. V and J calls and clone size are those listed in that table; D and trimming were worked out from the DNA. In this sample the table shows about 200,000 clones, 30% to 40% of which occur a single time. 0.4% to 0.55% of the sample belongs to the ten largest clones.

The material sequenced was CD4+ T cells sorted from blood, taken around week 34, from a patient treated with tofacitinib. The receptor comes from a human donor with alopecia areata. The V gene is TRBV4-2 and the J gene is TRBJ1-2, with the D gene uncertain. The base sequence is TGTGCCAGCAGCCAAGACGGAGCTAACTATGGCTACACCTTC. Translation gives CASSQDGANYGYTF.